These 2 T cell receptor beta chains share one sample of origin, sequenced in a study of blood T cells in healthy people across ages. Next came a second PCR, run for about 7 to 12 cycles, which used a sample-barcoded 5' primer along with a J-beta primer mix. TCRdb redid the calling of the 5' RACE reads with MiXCR, one entry per CDR3 protein. The sample has 1,500,000 or so distinct CDR3 sequences, under 55% seen once. The sample consisted of blood. The receptors were sampled from a young woman in good health.

The V gene is TRBV27, the J gene TRBJ1-2; D is possibly TRBD1 (5 bases). The germline V and J ends were trimmed by 4 bases and 4 bases, with 10 bases remaining between them. Germline V gene data show CDR1 as MNHEY and CDR2 as SMNVEV (reference sequence). The CDR3 has 13 amino acids. The CDR3 nucleotides read TGTGCCAGCAGTTGGCAGGGTCGCTATGGCTACACCTTC. The encoded protein is CASSWQGRYGYTF.

This clonotype has a handful of counts. The chain carries TRBV11-2 and TRBJ2-7; D possibly corresponds to TRBD1 (6 bases). The V gene's germline CDR1 is SGHAT and CDR2 FQNNGV. The CDR3 spans 17 residues. The V gene lost 5 bases and the J gene lost 2 bases, with 22 bases spanning the gap. The DNA for the CDR3 is TGTGCCAGCAGCGTCGCCAGGGGCTTGAGTTGGGCCTACGAGCAGTACTTC. It is translated as CASSVARGLSWAYEQYF.